The sequence of this TCR beta chain was determined in a study of control samples from healthy donors and cancer patients. The V end lost 9 bases, the J end lost 2 bases, and 13 bases lay between the germline ends. CDR1 and CDR2 (germline): LNHDA, SQIVND (reference sequence). This CDR3 region has 13 residues. Sequencing was performed with immunoSEQ multiplex PCR; in TCRdb, only in-frame clones are kept and a portion is missing. The table shows about 98,000 clones, with 70% to 80% occurring only once. The rearrangement joins TRBV19 to TRBJ1-2; D call uncertain. This clonotype was sampled from a young woman in good health. Input material: blood. The CDR3 DNA reads as TGTGCCAGAACGGTCGGAAAGAACTATGGCTACACCTTC. Protein: CARTVGKNYGYTF.